This TCR beta chain was identified in a study of cytomegalovirus exposure and HLA in healthy donors. Whole-study findings and limits: 150 or so TCR beta chains were listed as cytomegalovirus-associated. In the approximately 120 validation repertoires, a later analysis found that first-cohort TCR clusters tended to co-occur. There were some public TCRs occurring in many donors, but most TCR sequences were rare.

Some clones are missing from TCRdb's copy, which holds only in-frame ones; the method was immunoSEQ multiplex PCR. This table has 130,000 to 150,000 clones, 70% to 90% appearing once. V trimming: 9 bases; J trimming: 8 bases; junction bases outside the gene matches: 14. The CDR3 totals 14 residues. Germline loops: CDR1 SNHLY, CDR2 FYNNEI. On this clone: Its matching antigen is unknown.

The donors were members of the validation cohort, which comprised 120 subjects and was separate from the first cohort of 666 subjects. The sequence derives from a young woman in good health and CMV-seropositive. The J gene is TRBJ2-7, the V gene TRBV2; 9 bases are a match to TRBD1. Sequenced material: PBMCs. DNA for the CDR3: TGTGCCAGTGAGACCGGGACAGGGACCTCAAAGCAGTACTTC. The encoded protein is CASETGTGTSKQYF.